The 25 T cell receptor beta chains presented below share a single source sample, sequenced in a study of technical replicates of blood from a few donors. This table comes from immunoSEQ multiplex PCR, and its TCRdb copy is limited to in-frame clones, with some not included. The data hold more than 12,000 clones, with roughly 83% observed a single time. Specimen: PBMCs. All receptors come from a human donor in good health.

The chain is built from TRBV27 and TRBJ1-1; tentatively, D is TRBD1 (6 bases). CDR1 is MNHEY and CDR2 is SMNVEV in the germline V gene (reference sequence). V was cut by 5 bases and J by 4 bases, with 14 bases left in between. This CDR3 contains 14 residues. Written as DNA, the CDR3 is TGTGCCAGCAGTGAAAGGGGGGGGTTCACTGAAGCTTTCTTT. Amino acids: CASSERGGFTEAFF.

This clone was seen a single time. The CDR3 nucleotides are TGTGCCAGCAGCTTAGGTTTGGGTAGCGGCTACGAGCAGTACTTC. Amino acid sequence: CASSLGLGSGYEQYF. This chain connects TRBV11-1 to TRBJ2-7; D may be TRBD2 (6 bases). Germline CDR1 reads SGHAT; CDR2 reads FQDESV (reference sequence). V was pared by 1 base and J by 3 bases, with 13 bases between. CDR3 length: 15 residues.

CDR3 sequence (DNA): TGTGCCAGCAGTTACGGAGGGGATTACCAAGAGACCCAGTACTTC. Its translation: CASSYGGDYQETQYF. The chain links TRBV6-5 to TRBJ2-5; weak D call: TRBD2 (6 bases). Trimming pared 2 bases from V and 0 bases from J, leaving 10 bases between. CDR3 length: 15 residues. CDR1 and CDR2 from the germline V gene are MNHEY and SVGAGI.

This CDR3 reads CASSQDPKGGLGTEAFF. DNA for the CDR3: TGTGCCAGCAGCCAAGACCCCAAGGGGGGGCTTGGGACTGAAGCTTTCTTT. The chain is built from TRBV4-2 and TRBJ1-1, with TRBD1 as a possible D gene (6 bases). This CDR3 region has 17 residues. The V end was cut by 0 bases, the J end by 5 bases, with 19 bases between. Germline V lookup: CDR1 LGHNA, CDR2 YNFKEQ.

The CDR3 DNA follows: TGCGCCAGCAGTCCCCCGGGACAGGGGGCCTGGGATACGCAGTATTTT. Protein: CASSPPGQGAWDTQYF. The chain links TRBV5-1 to TRBJ2-3; the match to TRBD1 covers 12 bases. The CDR3 extends over 16 amino acids. The V gene's germline CDR1 is SGHRS and CDR2 YFSETQ. Losses at the gene ends were 5 bases for V and 6 bases for J; bases not matched to a gene: 10.

The V and J genes are TRBV7-6 and TRBJ2-2; 10 bases fit TRBD1. CDR3 size: 15 residues. The V gene end was trimmed by 0 bases and the J gene end by 7 bases; junction bases not matched to a gene: 2. The germline CDR1 and CDR2 sequences are SGHVS and FNYEAQ. The CDR3 is CASSLAGTGVGELFF. The CDR3 DNA reads TGTGCCAGCAGCTTAGCGGGGACAGGGGTCGGGGAGCTGTTTTTT.

This clone appeared once. CDR3 loop: CSASGLAGQFF. The CDR3 DNA follows: TGCAGTGCTTCGGGACTAGCGGGTCAGTTCTTC. V gene TRBV20-1 combines with J gene TRBJ2-1; 12 bases agree with TRBD2. V trimming: 5 bases; J trimming: 13 bases; junction bases outside the gene matches: 3. This CDR3 has 11 amino acids. Germline V gene sequence: CDR1 DFQATT, CDR2 SNEGSKA (reference sequence).

This clone was seen a handful of times. The chain joins TRBV19 to TRBJ1-5, with 11 bases matching TRBD1. CDR1 LNHDA and CDR2 SQIVND come from the germline V gene (reference sequence). Unmatched junction bases numbered 6, after V lost 5 bases and J lost 6 bases. CDR3 size: 15 residues. The CDR3 DNA sequence: TGTGCCAGTAGTTCGGACAGGGGGCTTGGTCAGCCCCAGCATTTT. Translation: CASSSDRGLGQPQHF. Combining the CDR3 with reference TRBV19 and TRBJ1-5 gives the whole variable domain DGGITQSPKYLFRKEGQNVTLSCEQNLNHDAMYWYRQDPGQGLRLIYYSQIVNDFQKGDIAEGYSVSREKKESFPLTVTSAQKNPTAFYLCASSSDRGLGQPQHFGDGTRLSIL.

The gene calls are TRBV7-9 and TRBJ2-2, with a weak D call TRBD1 (5 bases). The V gene's germline CDR1 is SEHNR and CDR2 FQNEAQ (reference sequence). Trimming took 1 base from V and 3 from J, leaving 15 bases between them. The CDR3 covers 17 residues. DNA for the CDR3: TGTGCCAGCAGCTTAGTTGCCCAGGGCGGTGACACCGGGGAGCTGTTTTTT. This gives the protein CASSLVAQGGDTGELFF. The whole variable domain, filled in from reference TRBV7-9 and TRBJ2-2, reads DTGVSQNPRHKITKRGQNVTFRCDPISEHNRLYWYRQTLGQGPEFLTYFQNEAQLEKSRLLSDRFSAERPKGSFSTLEIQRTEQGDSAMYLCASSLVAQGGDTGELFFGEGSRLTVL.

The rearrangement uses TRBV27 and TRBJ2-2; D unclear. V was cut by 4 bases and J by 5 bases, with 14 bases left in between. Germline-derived CDR1 and CDR2 are MNHEY and SMNVEV (reference sequence). The CDR3 contains 15 residues. For the CDR3, the DNA is TGTGCCAGCAGTTCAACCAGGCAACTGACCGGGGAGCTGTTTTTT. It is translated as CASSSTRQLTGELFF.

The chain joins TRBV2 to TRBJ1-1, with 8 bases matching TRBD1. V was clipped by 5 bases and J by 4 bases; unmatched bases: 6. Germline V gives CDR1 SNHLY, CDR2 FYNNEI. CDR3 length: 14 residues. CDR3 amino acids: CASSQGAASTEAFF. CDR3 bases: TGTGCCAGCAGTCAGGGGGCTGCGAGCACTGAAGCTTTCTTT.

This chain uses TRBV19 with TRBJ2-3, with 7 bases aligning to TRBD2. The CDR3 sequence is 13 residues long. The junction had 10 bases not matched to a gene; V was cut back by 10 bases and J by 6 bases. Germline loops: CDR1 LNHDA, CDR2 SQIVND (reference sequence). CDR3: CATRGLPADTQYF. CDR3 DNA sequence: TGTGCCACCCGGGGACTACCTGCGGATACGCAGTATTTT.

This sequence joins TRBV19 and TRBJ2-7; 9 nucleotides line up with TRBD1. Germline V gene lookup returns CDR1 LNHDA and CDR2 SQIVND (reference sequence). There are 15 residues in the CDR3. The V and J ends lost 6 bases and 0 bases, in that order; junction bases with no gene match: 6. The CDR3 bases are TGTGCCAGTAGCGCCGGGACAGGGTTCTCCTACGAGCAGTACTTC. Translating it yields CASSAGTGFSYEQYF. The variable domain in full, completed from reference TRBV19 and TRBJ2-7, reads DGGITQSPKYLFRKEGQNVTLSCEQNLNHDAMYWYRQDPGQGLRLIYYSQIVNDFQKGDIAEGYSVSREKKESFPLTVTSAQKNPTAFYLCASSAGTGFSYEQYFGPGTRLTVT.

The chain carries TRBV19 and TRBJ2-1, with 10 bases lining up with TRBD1. V lost 7 bases, J lost 6 bases, and 12 bases stayed unmatched. Germline V lookup: CDR1 LNHDA, CDR2 SQIVND (reference sequence). This CDR3 is built from 16 residues. In DNA, the CDR3 is TGTGCCAGTACCCCGAGACAGGGGGCGCTTACCAATGAGCAGTTCTTC. This sequence encodes CASTPRQGALTNEQFF. The full variable domain, rest sourced from reference TRBV19 and TRBJ2-1, is DGGITQSPKYLFRKEGQNVTLSCEQNLNHDAMYWYRQDPGQGLRLIYYSQIVNDFQKGDIAEGYSVSREKKESFPLTVTSAQKNPTAFYLCASTPRQGALTNEQFFGPGTRLTVL.

This clone was seen only once. This sequence joins TRBV6-1 and TRBJ2-5, with a weak D call TRBD2 (6 bases). This CDR3 spans 12 amino acids. From germline, CDR1 is MNHNS and CDR2 SASEGT. The CDR3 is CATPGDQETQYF. Written as DNA, the CDR3 is TGTGCAACCCCGGGGGACCAAGAGACCCAGTACTTC.

The V and J genes are TRBV5-1 and TRBJ2-7, with a weak D call TRBD2 (5 bases). The ends were cut back, 4 bases at V and 7 bases at J, with 12 bases in the middle. Germline lookup yields CDR1 SGHRS and CDR2 YFSETQ. The CDR3 totals 12 residues. CDR3 DNA: TGCGCCAGCAGCCCCAACTGGAGGGAGCAGTACTTC. Translating gives CASSPNWREQYF.

CDR3 amino acids: CASSLGEGDSNQPQHF. For the CDR3, the DNA is TGCGCCAGCAGCTTGGGGGAGGGCGATAGTAATCAGCCCCAGCATTTT. The gene calls are TRBV5-1 and TRBJ1-5; no clear D. CDR1 SGHRS and CDR2 YFSETQ come from the germline V gene. With 0 bases removed from V and 4 bases from J, the gap between germline ends came to 14 bases. The CDR3 is 16 residues long.

V is TRBV6-1 and J is TRBJ1-2; the D is unclear. Germline V gives CDR1 MNHNS, CDR2 SASEGT. The CDR3 contains 13 residues. Between the trimmed V and J ends, which lost 8 bases and 4 bases, there was a span of 14 bases. CDR3 loop: CASYSEAVYGYTF. The CDR3 DNA reads as TGTGCCAGCTATAGCGAAGCGGTCTATGGCTACACCTTC.

The chain couples TRBV5-1 to TRBJ2-5; TRBD1 is a possible D gene (6 bases). There are 15 residues in the CDR3. Trimming stripped 0 bases from V and 5 bases from J, with 14 bases between. CDR1 and CDR2 from the germline V gene are SGHRS and YFSETQ. The CDR3 spells CASSLAPQGIETQYF. The CDR3 DNA sequence: TGCGCCAGCAGCTTGGCCCCCCAGGGGATTGAGACCCAGTACTTC.

The V and J genes are TRBV2 and TRBJ2-5; no reliable D call. Germline V lookup: CDR1 SNHLY, CDR2 FYNNEI. This CDR3 is built from 11 residues. Trimming stripped 10 bases from V and 4 bases from J, with 10 bases between. CDR3 region: CATGSGETQYF. The CDR3 bases are TGTGCCACCGGATCGGGAGAGACCCAGTACTTC.

The chain couples TRBV11-2 to TRBJ2-2; D perhaps matches TRBD2 (6 bases). V dropped 7 bases and J dropped 0 bases, with 15 bases sitting between them. This CDR3 has 16 residues. CDR1 and CDR2 (germline): SGHAT, FQNNGV. In nucleotides, the CDR3 is TGTGCCAGCACCATTAGACTAGTCGCGAACACCGGGGAGCTGTTTTTT. Translation gives CASTIRLVANTGELFF.

The rearrangement joins TRBV2 to TRBJ2-1; 11 nucleotides agree with TRBD2. With 5 bases clipped from V and 5 bases from J, the junction kept 11 bases outside the gene matches. The CDR3 runs to 17 residues. Germline V lookup: CDR1 SNHLY, CDR2 FYNNEI. The CDR3 sequence is CASSSLLAGGRNNEQFF. The DNA for the CDR3 is TGTGCCAGCAGTTCCCTTTTAGCGGGAGGGCGCAACAATGAGCAGTTCTTC. Full variable domain (rest looked up from reference TRBV2 and TRBJ2-1): EPEVTQTPSHQVTQMGQEVILRCVPISNHLYFYWYRQILGQKVEFLVSFYNNEISEKSEIFDDQFSVERPDGSNFTLKIRSTKLEDSAMYFCASSSLLAGGRNNEQFFGPGTRLTVL.

The chain carries TRBV4-1 and TRBJ2-1, with 12 nucleotides matching TRBD2. The V gene end was trimmed by 4 bases and the J gene end by 3 bases; junction bases not matched to a gene: 13. Germline V gives CDR1 MGHRA, CDR2 YSYEKL. CDR3 length equals 19 residues. The CDR3 loop reads CASSRGLLAGGQVYNEQFF. The CDR3 DNA follows: TGCGCCAGCAGCCGGGGTTTACTAGCGGGAGGCCAGGTCTACAATGAGCAGTTCTTC.

The gene calls are TRBV5-4 and TRBJ2-5, with TRBD2 identical over 10 bases. The ends lost 3 bases at V and 5 bases at J; junction bases unmatched: 4. This CDR3 is 14 amino acids long. Germline assignment: CDR1 SGHNT and CDR2 YYREEE (reference sequence). CDR3: CASSSKAGGETQYF. DNA of the CDR3: TGTGCCAGCAGCTCTAAAGCGGGAGGGGAGACCCAGTACTTC. The full variable domain, its missing parts supplied by reference TRBV5-4 and TRBJ2-5, is ETGVTQSPTHLIKTRGQQVTLRCSSQSGHNTVSWYQQALGQGPQFIFQYYREEENGRGNFPPRFSGLQFPNYSSELNVNALELDDSALYLCASSSKAGGETQYFGPGTRLLVL.

The CDR3 nucleotides read TGTGCCAGCGGGACAGAAAACTATGGCTACACCTTC. Encoded protein: CASGTENYGYTF. This chain connects TRBV7-9 to TRBJ1-2; 7 bases map to TRBD1. This CDR3 is built from 12 residues. Germline CDR1 SEHNR, CDR2 FQNEAQ (reference sequence). Germline trimming cut 8 bases from V and 2 bases from J; bases unmatched to any gene: 2.